The 17 T cell receptor beta chains below all came from one sample that was sequenced in a study of early T cells in non-severe SARS-CoV-2 infection. TCRdb processed the 5' RACE reads anew with MiXCR; each CDR3 protein has one entry. The sample lists tens of thousands of distinct CDR3 sequences; less than 5% were seen once. The specimen sequenced was whole blood. The source is an adult who was a healthcare worker with PCR-confirmed SARS-CoV-2 infection or an uninfected control (not recorded which).

This clonotype was seen only a few times. The chain recombines TRBV6-4 with TRBJ2-2, with D uncertain. Germline CDR1 and CDR2: MRHNA and SNTAGT. The CDR3 totals 14 residues. Trimming left V 3 bases short and J 4 bases short, with 9 bases between. CDR3 sequence reads: CASSENLSTGELFF. CDR3 nucleotide sequence: TGTGCCAGCAGTGAGAACTTGAGCACCGGGGAGCTGTTTTTT.

This clonotype was counted at least ten times. The chain has TRBV6-6 and TRBJ1-2, with TRBD1 matching over 7 bases. Looked up from germline, CDR1 is MNHNY and CDR2 is SVGAGI (reference sequence). The length of the CDR3 is 14 residues. V shed 6 bases, J shed 0 bases, and the junction held 4 bases outside the gene matches. In DNA, the CDR3 is TGTGCCAGCAGCCTGCAGGGGGCTAACTATGGCTACACCTTC. It yields the protein CASSLQGANYGYTF.

This clonotype was picked up a small number of times. V and J are TRBV20-1 and TRBJ2-7, with 8 bases fitting TRBD1. The CDR3 runs 16 residues. After removal of 2 bases from V and 2 bases from J, the junction contained 11 bases not matched to a gene. CDR1 and CDR2 from the germline V gene are DFQATT and SNEGSKA (reference sequence). The CDR3 protein is CSARLFGQGPPYEQYF. The CDR3 nucleotides read TGCAGTGCTAGACTTTTCGGACAGGGCCCCCCCTACGAGCAGTACTTC.

This clonotype was counted at least ten times. The chain links TRBV29-1 to TRBJ2-3; D may correspond to TRBD1 or TRBD2 (5 bases each). There are 13 residues in the CDR3. V was cut by 6 bases and J by 1 base, with 11 bases left in between. Germline CDR1 reads SQVTM; CDR2 reads ANQGSEA. The CDR3 DNA reads as TGCAGCGTCCAGGGAGCGGGCACAGATACGCAGTATTTT. As protein: CSVQGAGTDTQYF.

A word on this clonotype: A single base separates this from a much larger clone, so it may be a read error. The chain has TRBV29-1 and TRBJ1-1; D is undetermined. Germline V CDR1 and CDR2: SQVTM, ANQGSEA. This CDR3 is 12 amino acids long. Trimming took 4 bases from V and 4 from J, leaving 10 bases between them. CDR3 bases: TGCAGCGTTGGGGAGGTTTTCACTGAAGCTTTCTTT. Its protein product is CSVGEVFTEAFF.

This clonotype has just a few counts. The chain recombines TRBV27 with TRBJ1-1, with a weak D call TRBD1 (6 bases). CDR1 and CDR2 from the germline V gene are MNHEY and SMNVEV (reference sequence). V was shortened by 4 bases and J by 1 base, with 13 bases between the two germline ends. This CDR3 comprises 15 residues. In DNA, the CDR3 is TGTGCCAGCAGTTCTACGGACAGAGCGAACACTGAAGCTTTCTTT. This encodes CASSSTDRANTEAFF.

This clonotype came up many times. The gene calls are TRBV28 and TRBJ1-3; 7 nucleotides align to TRBD1. Germline CDR1 and CDR2: MDHEN and SYDVKM. This CDR3 contains 16 residues. Trimming removed 4 bases from V and 1 base from J; junction bases left unmatched: 7. CDR3 sequence reads: CASSSQGGLSGNTIYF. In DNA form, the CDR3 reads TGTGCCAGCAGTTCCCAGGGGGGGTTATCTGGAAACACCATATATTTT.

This clonotype was detected many times. The J gene is TRBJ2-7, the V gene TRBV12-3 or TRBV12-4; 9 bases are shared with TRBD1. J gave up 2 bases and V 6 bases, and 5 bases lay outside the gene matches. The CDR3 runs 14 residues. The CDR3 is CASRWGQGPYEQYF. DNA for the CDR3: TGTGCCAGCAGGTGGGGACAGGGTCCCTACGAGCAGTACTTC.

The chain links TRBV11-1 to TRBJ2-2; D might be TRBD2 (5 bases). This CDR3 is 13 amino acids long. Germline V gene sequence: CDR1 SGHAT, CDR2 FQDESV (reference sequence). Trimming removed 5 bases from V and 7 bases from J, with 11 bases in between. CDR3 bases: TGTGCCAGCAGCGACCCGGGGAACGGGGAGCTGTTTTTT. This codes for CASSDPGNGELFF.

This clonotype was seen many times. This rearrangement joins TRBV11-2 to TRBJ1-4, with a tentative D call TRBD1 (5 bases). Trimming shortened V by 4 bases and J by 13 bases, and 7 bases separated the two germline ends. The germline CDR1 and CDR2 sequences are SGHAT and FQNNGV. The CDR3 loop spans 10 amino acids. The CDR3 is CASSSGGLFF. CDR3 coding DNA: TGTGCCAGCAGCTCTGGGGGACTGTTTTTT. Based on the CDR3 plus reference TRBV11-2 and TRBJ1-4, the full variable domain is EAGVAQSPRYKIIEKRQSVAFWCNPISGHATLYWYQQILGQGPKLLIQFQNNGVVDDSQLPKDRFSAERLKGVDSTLKIQPAKLEDSAVYLCASSSGGLFFGSGTQLSVL.

This clonotype was counted at least ten times. This chain links TRBV7-9 with TRBJ1-1; D might be TRBD1 (6 bases). Germline CDR1 is SEHNR and CDR2 is FQNEAQ (reference sequence). The V end was cut by 6 bases, the J end by 0 bases, with 11 bases between. CDR3 length: 14 amino acids. For the CDR3, the DNA is TGTGCCAGCAGTCCCGACAGGATGAACACTGAAGCTTTCTTT. This codes for CASSPDRMNTEAFF.

In this sample, this clonotype turned up many times. The chain is built from TRBV29-1 and TRBJ2-7, with TRBD2 matching 14 bases. The V segment lost 6 bases and the J segment 1 base; nucleotides outside the gene matches: 5. Germline V gene data show CDR1 as SQVTM and CDR2 as ANQGSEA. The CDR3 sequence is 15 residues long. The CDR3, as DNA: TGCAGCGTCATCGGGACTAGCGGGAGTTCCTACGAGCAGTACTTC. This encodes CSVIGTSGSSYEQYF.

There are a few counts of this clonotype. V and J are TRBV6-2 or TRBV6-3 and TRBJ2-3, with D tentatively TRBD2 (6 bases). The CDR3 contains 18 residues. The V gene's germline CDR1 is MNHEY and CDR2 SVGEGT. Trimming took off 0 bases at V and 2 bases at J, with 18 bases between the two ends. The CDR3 DNA reads TGTGCCAGCAGTTACTCGACGAGGGTAGCGGATGACACAGATACGCAGTATTTT. Encoded protein: CASSYSTRVADDTDTQYF.

This clonotype was seen ten or more times. This chain links TRBV29-1 with TRBJ2-6; D perhaps matches TRBD1 (6 bases). Trimming removed 4 bases at V and 2 bases at J, with 6 bases between. The CDR3 spans 13 residues. CDR1 and CDR2 (germline): SQVTM, ANQGSEA. In DNA, the CDR3 is TGCAGCGTTGCAGGGGCTGGGGCCAACGTCCTGACTTTC. Translated: CSVAGAGANVLTF.

This clonotype was counted only a few times. The chain has TRBV19 and TRBJ2-3; tentatively, D is TRBD2 (5 bases). CDR3 length: 15 residues. V dropped 4 bases and J dropped 4 bases, with 15 bases sitting between them. Germline CDR1 is LNHDA and CDR2 is SQIVND (reference sequence). The CDR3 loop is CASSTPRGRSDTQYF. The CDR3 DNA sequence: TGTGCCAGTAGTACCCCGAGAGGGCGGTCAGATACGCAGTATTTT.

This clonotype showed up just a few times. This chain connects TRBV6-1 to TRBJ2-4; D is undetermined. The V and J ends lost 8 bases and 3 bases respectively, with 14 bases between them. CDR1 MNHNS and CDR2 SASEGT come from the germline V gene. This CDR3 is 14 amino acids long. The CDR3 spells CASGIWNVKNIQYF. The CDR3 DNA follows: TGTGCCAGCGGAATTTGGAATGTCAAAAACATTCAGTACTTC.

In this sample, this clonotype turned up a few times. This chain connects TRBV5-1 to TRBJ1-2; D is ambiguous. Per germline, CDR1 SGHRS and CDR2 YFSETQ. The CDR3 totals 15 residues. Trimming removed 2 bases from V and 6 bases from J, with 17 bases in between. CDR3 sequence (DNA): TGCGCCAGCAGCTTATCGGCAGCCATAACGGATGGCTACACCTTC. Protein: CASSLSAAITDGYTF. Together with reference TRBV5-1 and TRBJ1-2, the CDR3 gives the full variable domain: KAGVTQTPRYLIKTRGQQVTLSCSPISGHRSVSWYQQTPGQGLQFLFEYFSETQRNKGNFPGRFSGRQFSNSRSEMNVSTLELGDSALYLCASSLSAAITDGYTFGSGTRLTVV.